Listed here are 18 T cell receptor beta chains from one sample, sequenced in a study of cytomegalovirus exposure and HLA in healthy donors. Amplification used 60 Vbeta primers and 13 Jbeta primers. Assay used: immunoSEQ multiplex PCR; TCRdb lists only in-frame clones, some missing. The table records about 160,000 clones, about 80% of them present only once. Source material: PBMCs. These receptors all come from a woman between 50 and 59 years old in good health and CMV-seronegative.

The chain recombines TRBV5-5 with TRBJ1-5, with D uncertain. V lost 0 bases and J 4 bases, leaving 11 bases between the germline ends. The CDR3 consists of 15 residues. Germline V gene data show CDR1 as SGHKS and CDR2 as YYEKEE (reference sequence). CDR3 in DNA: TGTGCCAGCAGCTTGGGCACGGGGTATAATCAGCCCCAGCATTTT. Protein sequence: CASSLGTGYNQPQHF.

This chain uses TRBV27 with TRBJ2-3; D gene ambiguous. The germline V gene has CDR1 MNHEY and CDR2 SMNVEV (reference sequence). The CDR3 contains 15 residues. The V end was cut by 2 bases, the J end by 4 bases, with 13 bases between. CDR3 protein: CASSLERLSPDTQYF. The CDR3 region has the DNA TGTGCCAGCAGTTTAGAGCGTCTTTCTCCAGATACGCAGTATTTT.

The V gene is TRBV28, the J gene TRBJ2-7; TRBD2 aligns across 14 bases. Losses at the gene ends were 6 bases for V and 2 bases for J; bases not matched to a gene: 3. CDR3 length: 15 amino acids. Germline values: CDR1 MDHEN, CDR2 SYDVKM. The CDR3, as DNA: TGTGCCAGCAGGGAGACTAGCGGGAGGGCCTACGAGCAGTACTTC. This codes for CASRETSGRAYEQYF.

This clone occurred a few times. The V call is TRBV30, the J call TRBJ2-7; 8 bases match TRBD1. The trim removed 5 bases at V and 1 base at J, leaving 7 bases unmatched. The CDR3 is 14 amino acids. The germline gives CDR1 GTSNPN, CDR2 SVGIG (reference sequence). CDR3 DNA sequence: TGTGCCTGGCAAGACAGGGGACGATCCTACGAGCAGTACTTC. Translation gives CAWQDRGRSYEQYF.

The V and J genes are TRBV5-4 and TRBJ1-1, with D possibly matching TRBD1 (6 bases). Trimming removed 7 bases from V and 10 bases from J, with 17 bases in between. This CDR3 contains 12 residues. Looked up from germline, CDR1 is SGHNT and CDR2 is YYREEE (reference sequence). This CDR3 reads CASSWDTGPAFF. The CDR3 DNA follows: TGTGCCAGCTCTTGGGACACCGGCCCAGCTTTCTTT.

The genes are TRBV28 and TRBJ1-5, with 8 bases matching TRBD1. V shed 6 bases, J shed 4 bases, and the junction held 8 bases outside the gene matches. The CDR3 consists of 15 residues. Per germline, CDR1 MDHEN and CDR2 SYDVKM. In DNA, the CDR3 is TGTGCCAGCAGACTCGGGACAGGATTTAATCAGCCCCAGCATTTT. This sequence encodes CASRLGTGFNQPQHF.

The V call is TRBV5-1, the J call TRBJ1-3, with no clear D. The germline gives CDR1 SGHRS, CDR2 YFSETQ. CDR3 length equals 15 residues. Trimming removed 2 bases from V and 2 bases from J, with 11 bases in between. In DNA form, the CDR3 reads TGCGCCAGCAGCTTAGAACAGCAACCTGGAAACACCATATATTTT. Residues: CASSLEQQPGNTIYF.

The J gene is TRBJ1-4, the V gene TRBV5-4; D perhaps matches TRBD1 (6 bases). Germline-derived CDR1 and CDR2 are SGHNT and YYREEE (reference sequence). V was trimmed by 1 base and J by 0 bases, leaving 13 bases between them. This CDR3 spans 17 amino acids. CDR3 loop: CASSLLAGAATNEKLFF. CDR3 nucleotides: TGTGCCAGCAGCTTGTTGGCGGGGGCGGCAACTAATGAAAAACTGTTTTTT.

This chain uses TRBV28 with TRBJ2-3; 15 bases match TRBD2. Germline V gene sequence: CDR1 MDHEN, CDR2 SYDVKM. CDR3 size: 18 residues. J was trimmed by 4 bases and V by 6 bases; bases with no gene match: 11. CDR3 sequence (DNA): TGTGCCAGCAGAGTCCCGGGACTAGCGGGGGGAGGTGCAGATACGCAGTATTTT. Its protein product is CASRVPGLAGGGADTQYF. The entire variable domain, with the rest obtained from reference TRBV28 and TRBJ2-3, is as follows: DVKVTQSSRYLVKRTGEKVFLECVQDMDHENMFWYRQDPGLGLRLIYFSYDVKMKEKGDIPEGYSVSREKKERFSLILESASTNQTSMYLCASRVPGLAGGGADTQYFGPGTRLTVL.

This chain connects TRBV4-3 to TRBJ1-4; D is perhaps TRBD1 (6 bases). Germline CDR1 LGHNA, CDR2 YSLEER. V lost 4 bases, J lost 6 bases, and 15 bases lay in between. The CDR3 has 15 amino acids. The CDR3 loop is CASSRLTGSDEKLFF. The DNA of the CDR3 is TGCGCCAGCAGCCGTCTTACAGGGTCTGATGAAAAACTGTTTTTT.

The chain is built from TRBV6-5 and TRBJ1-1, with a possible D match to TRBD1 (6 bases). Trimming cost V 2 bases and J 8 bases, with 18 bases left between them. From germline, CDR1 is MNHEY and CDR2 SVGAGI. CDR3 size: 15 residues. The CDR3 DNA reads TGTGCCAGCAGTTACGATCATTTTCAGGGGACGGAAGCTTTCTTT. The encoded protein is CASSYDHFQGTEAFF.

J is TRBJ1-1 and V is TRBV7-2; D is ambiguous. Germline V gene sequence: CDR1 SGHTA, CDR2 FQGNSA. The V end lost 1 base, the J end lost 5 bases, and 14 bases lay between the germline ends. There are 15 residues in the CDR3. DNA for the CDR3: TGTGCCAGCAGCTTAGGGAGGCCCACGGAGACTGAAGCTTTCTTT. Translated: CASSLGRPTETEAFF. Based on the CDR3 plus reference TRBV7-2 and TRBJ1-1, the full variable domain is GAGVSQSPSNKVTEKGKDVELRCDPISGHTALYWYRQSLGQGLEFLIYFQGNSAPDKSGLPSDRFSAERTGGSVSTLTIQRTQQEDSAVYLCASSLGRPTETEAFFGQGTRLTVV.

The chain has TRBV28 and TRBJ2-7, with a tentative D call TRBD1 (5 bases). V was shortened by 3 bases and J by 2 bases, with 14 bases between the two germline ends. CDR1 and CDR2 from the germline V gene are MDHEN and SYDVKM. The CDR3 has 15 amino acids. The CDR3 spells CASSFPPQGPYEQYF. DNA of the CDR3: TGTGCCAGCAGTTTCCCCCCTCAGGGTCCCTACGAGCAGTACTTC.

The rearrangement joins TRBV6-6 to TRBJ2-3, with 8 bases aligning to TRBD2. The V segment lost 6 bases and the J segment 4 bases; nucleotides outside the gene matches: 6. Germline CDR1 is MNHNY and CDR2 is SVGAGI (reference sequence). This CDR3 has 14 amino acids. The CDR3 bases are TGTGCCAGCAGAGTGAGCGGGAGTCCAGATACGCAGTATTTT. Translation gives CASRVSGSPDTQYF.

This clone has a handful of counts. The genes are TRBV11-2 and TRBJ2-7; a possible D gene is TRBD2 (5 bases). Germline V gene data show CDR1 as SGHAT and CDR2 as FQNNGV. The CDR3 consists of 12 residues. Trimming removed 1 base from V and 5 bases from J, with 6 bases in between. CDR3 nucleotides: TGTGCCAGCAGCTTAGCCGGGGACGAGCAGTACTTC. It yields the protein CASSLAGDEQYF.

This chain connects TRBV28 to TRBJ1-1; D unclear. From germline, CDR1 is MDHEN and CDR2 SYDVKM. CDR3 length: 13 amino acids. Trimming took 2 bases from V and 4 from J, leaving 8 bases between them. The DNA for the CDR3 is TGTGCCAGCAGTTTAATAGGGAGCACTGAAGCTTTCTTT. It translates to CASSLIGSTEAFF.

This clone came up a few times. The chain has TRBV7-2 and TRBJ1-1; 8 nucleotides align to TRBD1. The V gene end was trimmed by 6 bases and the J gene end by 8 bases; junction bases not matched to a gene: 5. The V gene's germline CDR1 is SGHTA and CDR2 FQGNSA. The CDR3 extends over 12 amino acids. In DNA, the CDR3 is TGTGCCAGCAGTCCCGGACAGGGCGAAGCTTTCTTT. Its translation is CASSPGQGEAFF. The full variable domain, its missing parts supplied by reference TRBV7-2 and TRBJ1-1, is GAGVSQSPSNKVTEKGKDVELRCDPISGHTALYWYRQSLGQGLEFLIYFQGNSAPDKSGLPSDRFSAERTGGSVSTLTIQRTQQEDSAVYLCASSPGQGEAFFGQGTRLTVV.

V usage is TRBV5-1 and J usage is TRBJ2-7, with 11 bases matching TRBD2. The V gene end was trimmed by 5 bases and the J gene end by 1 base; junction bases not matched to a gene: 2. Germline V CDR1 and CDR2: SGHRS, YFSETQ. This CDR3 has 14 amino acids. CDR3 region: CASSGTSGSYEQYF. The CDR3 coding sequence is TGCGCCAGCAGTGGGACTAGCGGTTCCTACGAGCAGTACTTC.